This is a list of T cell receptor beta chains from one sample in a study of T-cell reconstitution after alpha-beta-depleted transplantation in children. TCRdb independently ran MiXCR on the PCR reads; one entry per CDR3 protein. Among approximately 190,000 distinct CDR3 sequences listed, roughly 9.1% were seen once. The sequencing used PBMCs, mostly from graft donor cells, collected 360 days after TCRalphabeta/CD19-depleted stem cell transplant. These TCRs come from a male patient aged 2 to 10 who had a stem cell transplant for acute myeloid leukemia, so the T cells may come from the graft donor. Both conserved end residues are part of each CDR3.

v_gene: TRBV12-3/TRBV12-4
CDR3aa: CASSLWQGNRDTQYF

v_gene: TRBV6-2/TRBV6-3
CDR3aa: CASRLGTENTEAFF

v_gene: TRBV10-2
CDR3aa: CASSGTKYGYTF

v_gene: TRBV6-5
CDR3aa: CASSYSTLGETQYF

v_gene: TRBV7-7
CDR3aa: CASSQRRGNEQFF

v_gene: TRBV7-2
CDR3aa: CASRQAGAHEQFF

v_gene: TRBV10-2
CDR3aa: CASRPTQGARNTEAFF

v_gene: TRBV7-9
CDR3aa: CASSPPDRSYNEQFF

v_gene: TRBV21-1
CDR3aa: CASSRVINEQFF

v_gene: TRBV27
CDR3aa: CASSLGTRGETQYF

v_gene: TRBV20-1
CDR3aa: CSAQRGSSYNEQFF

v_gene: TRBV12-5
CDR3aa: CASVEAYEQYF

v_gene: TRBV12-3/TRBV12-4
CDR3aa: CASSINRDGYTF

v_gene: TRBV20-1
CDR3aa: CSAPSGILWFYGYTF

v_gene: TRBV20-1
CDR3aa: CSAPSNEQFF

v_gene: TRBV10-3
CDR3aa: CAISEGEAMAYEQYF

v_gene: TRBV9
CDR3aa: CASSGGATGELFF

v_gene: TRBV6-2/TRBV6-3
CDR3aa: CASSHLDRGQWTQYF

v_gene: TRBV20-1
CDR3aa: CSASSQGNNSPLHF

v_gene: TRBV5-1
CDR3aa: CASSLAGLAGRIETQYF

v_gene: TRBV12-3/TRBV12-4
CDR3aa: CASSLSEQFF

v_gene: TRBV6-2/TRBV6-3
CDR3aa: CASSYPNTGYDEQYF

v_gene: TRBV7-8
CDR3aa: CASSPVLSGDQFF

v_gene: TRBV10-3
CDR3aa: CAIGRDEQFF

v_gene: TRBV5-1
CDR3aa: CASSLDSRDTQYF

v_gene: TRBV20-1
CDR3aa: CSARSTVDQPQHF